Listed below are T cell receptor beta chains from one sample, sequenced in a study of blood T cell repertoires in COVID-19. TCRdb's table, derived via immunoSEQ multiplex PCR, lists solely in-frame clones and lacks some. Altogether fewer than 250,000 clones are present, 75% to 85% being singletons, with the ten largest covering more than 5%. The sequenced sample was peripheral blood. The receptor source for this set is a human donor in a cohort sampled during active COVID-19. CDR3s include the opening cysteine and the closing phenylalanine or tryptophan. A D gene is named only where the DNA matches it firmly. Clone size is given for some rows only: seen once, a few or many times, or a class if the clone is expanded.

V	D	size	J	CDR3	DNA
TRBV19	NA	NA	TRBJ2-1	CASSTMGGIRNEQFF	TGTGCCAGTAGTACAATGGGCGGGATCCGGAATGAGCAGTTCTTC
TRBV3-1/TRBV3-2	TRBD1	NA	TRBJ1-2	CASSLGQGNLYGYTF	TGTGCCAGCAGCCTGGGACAGGGGAACCTCTATGGCTACACCTTC
TRBV7-6	TRBD1	NA	TRBJ1-1	CASSLTTGTGWGNTEAFF	TGTGCCAGCAGCTTAACAACGGGGACAGGGTGGGGGAACACTGAAGCTTTCTTT
TRBV30	NA	NA	TRBJ1-5	CAWSVPIWGGFDQPQHF	TGTGCCTGGAGTGTCCCCATATGGGGAGGGTTTGATCAGCCCCAGCATTTT
TRBV18	NA	NA	TRBJ2-2	CASSPAGSRGPNTGELFF	TGTGCCAGCTCACCCGCGGGTTCCAGGGGACCGAACACCGGGGAGCTGTTTTTT
TRBV4-1	NA	NA	TRBJ2-5	CASSQDLRSMETQYF	TGCGCCAGCAGCCAAGATTTGAGGAGCATGGAGACCCAGTACTTC
TRBV6-5	TRBD1	NA	TRBJ2-3	CASRGQGAADTQYF	TGTGCCAGCAGAGGACAGGGGGCGGCAGATACGCAGTATTTT
TRBV5-1	NA	NA	TRBJ1-4	CASSFRSTTNEKLFF	TGCGCCAGCAGCTTCCGGAGTACAACTAATGAAAAACTGTTTTTT
TRBV5-1	TRBD2	NA	TRBJ2-5	CASSFPTSGGAGETQYF	TGCGCCAGCAGCTTCCCGACTAGCGGGGGGGCCGGAGAGACCCAGTACTTC
TRBV9	NA	NA	TRBJ2-2	CASSPGFEAGGELFF	TGTGCCAGCAGCCCTGGGTTCGAGGCGGGCGGGGAGCTGTTTTTT
TRBV5-1	NA	NA	TRBJ2-2	CASSLQGAHTGELFF	TGCGCCAGCAGCTTACAAGGGGCCCACACCGGGGAGCTGTTTTTT
TRBV5-4	NA	once	TRBJ2-1	CASSPALAAAYNEQFF	TGTGCCAGCAGCCCCGCCTTGGCGGCTGCCTACAATGAGCAGTTCTTC
TRBV2	TRBD1	NA	TRBJ2-3	CASRMGQGATDTQYF	TGTGCCAGCAGGATGGGACAGGGGGCTACAGATACGCAGTATTTT
TRBV5-1	NA	few	TRBJ2-5	CASSLVSLGETQYF	TGCGCCAGCAGCTTGGTCTCCCTCGGGGAGACCCAGTACTTC
TRBV3-1/TRBV3-2	NA	NA	TRBJ2-7	CASSGGRSHYEQYF	TGTGCCAGCAGCGGGGGGAGGTCACACTACGAGCAGTACTTC
TRBV6-1	NA	few	TRBJ1-3	CASSDATLSGNTIYF	TGTGCCAGCAGTGATGCGACACTCTCTGGAAACACCATATATTTT
TRBV5-1	TRBD2	NA	TRBJ2-5	CASSLVGGGVGETQYF	TGCGCCAGCAGCTTGGTTGGCGGGGGGGTTGGAGAGACCCAGTACTTC
TRBV19	NA	once	TRBJ1-5	CASNQGSNQPQHF	TGTGCCAGTAACCAGGGAAGCAATCAGCCCCAGCATTTT
TRBV11-3	TRBD2	NA	TRBJ2-3	CASSRTSGGTDTQYF	TGTGCCAGCAGTCGGACTAGCGGGGGCACAGATACGCAGTATTTT
TRBV19	NA	NA	TRBJ1-4	CASSAEGRDEKLFF	TGTGCCAGTAGTGCTGAGGGTAGGGATGAAAAACTGTTTTTT
TRBV23-1	NA	NA	TRBJ1-6	CASSQAWGGGIWSSYNSPLHF	TGCGCCAGCAGTCAAGCGTGGGGCGGGGGGATCTGGAGCTCCTATAATTCACCCCTCCACTTT
TRBV11-2	NA	NA	TRBJ2-1	CASSLVRGLSYNEQFF	TGTGCCAGCAGCTTAGTTCGGGGATTGAGCTACAATGAGCAGTTCTTC
TRBV7-9	NA	NA	TRBJ2-7	CASSLPGLYEQYF	TGTGCCAGCAGCTTACCGGGGTTATACGAGCAGTACTTC
TRBV11-2	TRBD1	NA	TRBJ2-1	CASSLLVRFRQGQFF	TGTGCCAGCAGCTTACTCGTAAGATTTCGACAGGGGCAGTTCTTC
TRBV7-8	TRBD1	few	TRBJ2-2	CASSRTTGTNTGELFF	TGTGCCAGCAGTCGTACGACAGGGACGAACACCGGGGAGCTGTTTTTT
TRBV11-3	TRBD1	NA	TRBJ2-3	CASSRGQGPRYTDTQYF	TGTGCCAGCAGCCGCGGACAGGGTCCACGGTACACAGATACGCAGTATTTT
TRBV11-3	TRBD2	NA	TRBJ2-2	CASSFSGLAGTGELFF	TGTGCCAGCAGCTTTTCTGGCCTAGCGGGGACCGGGGAGCTGTTTTTT
TRBV4-1	NA	NA	TRBJ1-5	CASSQGIAQPQHF	TGCGCCAGCAGCCAAGGCATAGCTCAGCCCCAGCATTTT
TRBV5-1	TRBD1	NA	TRBJ2-5	CASSSGQGQETQYF	TGCGCCAGCAGCTCTGGACAGGGCCAAGAGACCCAGTACTTC
TRBV18	TRBD2	NA	TRBJ2-2	CASSPPGLAGANTGELFF	TGTGCCAGCTCACCTCCGGGACTAGCGGGGGCGAACACCGGGGAGCTGTTTTTT
TRBV27	TRBD1	NA	TRBJ1-4	CASRNTGTATNEKLFF	TGTGCCAGCAGAAACACAGGGACAGCAACTAATGAAAAACTGTTTTTT
TRBV7-3	TRBD2	NA	TRBJ2-1	CASSPLAGGYNEQFF	TGTGCCAGCAGCCCCCTAGCGGGGGGGTACAATGAGCAGTTCTTC
TRBV5-1	NA	NA	TRBJ2-7	CASSFIRGGHEQYF	TGCGCCAGCAGCTTCATCAGGGGCGGCCACGAGCAGTACTTC
TRBV19	NA	NA	TRBJ1-4	CASAVFNEKLFF	TGTGCCAGCGCAGTTTTTAATGAAAAACTGTTTTTT
TRBV7-7	NA	once	TRBJ2-7	CASSLAQGPSYEQYF	TGTGCTAGCAGCTTAGCTCAGGGGCCCTCCTACGAGCAGTACTTC
TRBV6-5	TRBD1	once	TRBJ1-6	CASSYLGQGRNSPLHF	TGTGCCAGCAGTTATCTAGGACAGGGGCGCAATTCACCCCTCCACTTT
TRBV30	TRBD1	NA	TRBJ2-3	CAWSRQGTTDTQYF	TGTGCCTGGAGTCGACAGGGGACCACAGATACGCAGTATTTT
TRBV6-6	NA	NA	TRBJ1-4	CASNGGVTNEKLFF	TGTGCCAGCAACGGGGGAGTAACTAATGAAAAACTGTTTTTT
TRBV15	TRBD1	NA	TRBJ2-1	CATSAQGPHNEQFF	TGTGCCACCAGCGCACAGGGGCCCCACAATGAGCAGTTCTTC
TRBV11-3	TRBD2	NA	TRBJ2-1	CASSGRAGVSNEQFF	TGTGCCAGCAGCGGGAGAGCGGGAGTTTCCAATGAGCAGTTCTTC